What follows describes a single T cell receptor beta chain. Its antigen is not known. These data come from a study of identical twins. Findings and limits, study-wide: The models systematically underestimated how much out-of-frame TCR alpha was shared in monozygotic twins.

Using its own MiXCR run on the 5' RACE reads, TCRdb lists one record per CDR3 protein. Among hundreds of thousands of distinct CDR3 sequences listed, under 8.5% were seen once. These data also formed part of another study, on yellow fever vaccine responses in identical twins.

The receptor was derived from a young woman in good health. The specimen was PBMCs.

This CDR3 is CASSIGTEFSYNEQFF. The DNA of the CDR3 is TGTGCCAGCAGTATCGGGACAGAGTTTTCCTACAATGAGCAGTTCTTC. J is TRBJ2-1 and V is TRBV27; 7 nucleotides line up with TRBD1. Per germline, CDR1 MNHEY and CDR2 SMNVEV (reference sequence). The CDR3 has 16 residues. J lost 1 base, V lost 5 bases, and 8 bases had no gene match.